These 13 T cell receptor beta chains were all obtained from the same sample, sequenced in a study of shared clonotypes between healthy human individuals. Profiled with immunoSEQ multiplex PCR; TCRdb holds only in-frame clones, not every one. Among over a million clones listed, about 80% were seen once. Sequencing was done on a sample of memory CD4+ T cells from PBMCs. Subset of the sample: CD45RA-negative fraction. These receptors were collected from a man aged 18 to 29 in good health. Some clones in this sample may be carry-over from other donors' samples.

V usage is TRBV7-8 and J usage is TRBJ1-1, with TRBD1 identical over 8 bases. This CDR3 has 12 residues. V gave up 11 bases and J gave up 5 bases; unmatched junction bases: 7. CDR1 is SGHVS and CDR2 is FQNEAQ in the germline V gene. CDR3 DNA sequence: TGTGCCGGTCAGGGGGCCGGAACTGAAGCTTTCTTT. Translation gives CAGQGAGTEAFF.

The chain links TRBV5-1 to TRBJ2-1; 7 nucleotides line up with TRBD2. V lost 3 bases to trimming and J lost 0 bases; unmatched junction nucleotides: 6. This CDR3 has 16 residues. Germline lookup yields CDR1 SGHRS and CDR2 YFSETQ. This chain's CDR3 is CASSWLGGSSYNEQFF. Here the CDR3 DNA reads TGCGCCAGCAGCTGGCTCGGCGGGAGCTCCTACAATGAGCAGTTCTTC.

The chain employs TRBV5-1 and TRBJ2-1, with no clear D. Trimming pared 5 bases from V and 2 bases from J, leaving 14 bases between. This CDR3 is 15 amino acids long. The germline CDR1 and CDR2 sequences are SGHRS and YFSETQ. CDR3: CASSAANFPYNEQFF. CDR3 DNA sequence: TGCGCCAGCAGTGCGGCAAATTTCCCCTACAATGAGCAGTTCTTC.

This clone was found a few times. This chain uses TRBV5-1 with TRBJ1-5; 8 bases match TRBD1. V lost 4 bases, J lost 6 bases, and 9 bases stayed unmatched. The CDR3 totals 15 residues. Germline V gene sequence: CDR1 SGHRS, CDR2 YFSETQ. CDR3 in amino acids: CASSAPDRAVQPQHF. CDR3 bases: TGCGCCAGCAGCGCACCGGACAGGGCGGTTCAGCCCCAGCATTTT.

The chain has TRBV29-1 and TRBJ2-1, with D unresolved. Germline loops: CDR1 SQVTM, CDR2 ANQGSEA. The CDR3 is made up of 13 amino acids. V lost 8 bases to trimming and J lost 0 bases, with 11 bases between them. CDR3: CSHLANSYNEQFF. Here the CDR3 DNA reads TGCAGCCATTTGGCTAACTCCTACAATGAGCAGTTCTTC.

The rearrangement uses TRBV9 and TRBJ2-1; D is unclear. Germline V gives CDR1 SGDLS, CDR2 YYNGEE. V was trimmed by 4 bases and J by 2 bases, leaving 7 bases between them. CDR3 length: 13 amino acids. The CDR3 is CASSYQAYNEQFF. The CDR3 nucleotides are TGTGCCAGCAGCTACCAGGCCTACAATGAGCAGTTCTTC.

The chain's CDR3 is CASSFGGFNTGELFF. CDR3 bases: TGTGCCAGCAGTTTCGGGGGATTTAACACCGGGGAGCTGTTTTTT. V is TRBV28 and J is TRBJ2-2; maybe TRBD2 (6 bases). The CDR3 runs to 15 residues. Germline V CDR1 and CDR2: MDHEN, SYDVKM. Trimming removed 3 bases from V and 2 bases from J, with 10 bases in between. The full variable domain, rest sourced from reference TRBV28 and TRBJ2-2, is DVKVTQSSRYLVKRTGEKVFLECVQDMDHENMFWYRQDPGLGLRLIYFSYDVKMKEKGDIPEGYSVSREKKERFSLILESASTNQTSMYLCASSFGGFNTGELFFGEGSRLTVL.

The chain joins TRBV30 to TRBJ1-2; D remains ambiguous. CDR3 length: 10 amino acids. V was shortened by 5 bases and J by 7 bases, with 8 bases between the two germline ends. The germline CDR1 and CDR2 sequences are GTSNPN and SVGIG (reference sequence). The CDR3 region has the DNA TGTGCCTGGCAAGAGGGTGGCTACACCTTC. Its protein product is CAWQEGGYTF.

The V gene is TRBV15, the J gene TRBJ2-7; TRBD2 agrees at 9 bases. V dropped 5 bases and J dropped 1; count of bases not matched to a gene: 15. This CDR3 has 18 amino acids. Germline V lookup: CDR1 LNHNV, CDR2 YYDKDF (reference sequence). In DNA form, the CDR3 reads TGTGCCACCAGCCCCCGAATCGGTAGCGGGAGTGGGTCCTACGAGCAGTACTTC. As protein: CATSPRIGSGSGSYEQYF. Together with reference TRBV15 and TRBJ2-7, the CDR3 gives the full variable domain: DAMVIQNPRYQVTQFGKPVTLSCSQTLNHNVMYWYQQKSSQAPKLLFHYYDKDFNNEADTPDNFQSRRPNTSFCFLDIRSPGLGDTAMYLCATSPRIGSGSGSYEQYFGPGTRLTVT.

Only a few counts were recorded for this clone. The chain is built from TRBV7-9 and TRBJ2-3; D may correspond to TRBD1 or TRBD2 (6 bases each). Trimming pared 2 bases from V and 0 bases from J, leaving 12 bases between. Germline V gene data show CDR1 as SEHNR and CDR2 as FQNEAQ (reference sequence). The CDR3 consists of 16 residues. The CDR3 DNA is TGTGCCAGCAGCTTATGGGGCGGGACAAGCACAGATACGCAGTATTTT. The encoded protein is CASSLWGGTSTDTQYF.

The CDR3 here is CASSLQPPGSEQYF. CDR3 sequence (DNA): TGCGCCAGCAGCTTACAACCCCCAGGGTCCGAGCAGTACTTC. The chain combines TRBV5-1 with TRBJ2-7; perhaps TRBD1 as D (5 bases). V lost 2 bases, J lost 6 bases, and 15 bases lay in between. Germline lookup yields CDR1 SGHRS and CDR2 YFSETQ. This CDR3 is built from 14 residues.

The J gene is TRBJ2-7, the V gene TRBV6-5, with D maybe TRBD2 (6 bases). Trimming left V 1 base short and J 4 bases short, with 8 bases between. Germline CDR1 and CDR2: MNHEY and SVGAGI. The CDR3 has 13 amino acids. The CDR3 sequence is CASSYYLAYEQYF. DNA of the CDR3: TGTGCCAGCAGTTACTACCTAGCGTACGAGCAGTACTTC.

This clone appeared once. The gene calls are TRBV5-4 and TRBJ2-7; possibly TRBD2 for D (5 bases). The germline gives CDR1 SGHNT, CDR2 YYREEE (reference sequence). V lost 4 bases and J lost 2, with 7 bases in between. The length of the CDR3 is 12 residues. In DNA, the CDR3 is TGTGCCAGCAGCAGCGGTCCCTACGAGCAGTACTTC. Its translation: CASSSGPYEQYF.